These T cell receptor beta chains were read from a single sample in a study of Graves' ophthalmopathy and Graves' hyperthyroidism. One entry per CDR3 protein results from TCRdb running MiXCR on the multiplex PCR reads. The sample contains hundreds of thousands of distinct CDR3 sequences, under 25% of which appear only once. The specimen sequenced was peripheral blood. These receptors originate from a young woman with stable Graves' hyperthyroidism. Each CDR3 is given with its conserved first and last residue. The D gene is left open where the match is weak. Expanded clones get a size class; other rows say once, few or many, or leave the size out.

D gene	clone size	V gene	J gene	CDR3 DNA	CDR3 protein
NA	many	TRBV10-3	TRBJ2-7	TGTGCCATCAGTGAGTCGGGACGGGTGACCTACGAGCAGTACTTC	CAISESGRVTYEQYF
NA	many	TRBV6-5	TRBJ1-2	TGTGCCAGCAGTCCCGGGGAGGGCAATGGCTACACCTTC	CASSPGEGNGYTF
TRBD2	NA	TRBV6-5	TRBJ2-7	TGTGCCAGCAGTTATACGGAAGCGGGAGGGAGCTCCTACGAGCAGTACTTC	CASSYTEAGGSSYEQYF
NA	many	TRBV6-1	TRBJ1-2	TGTGCCAGCATCCAAAGGATGTTTGGGGGCATCTATGGCTACACCTTC	CASIQRMFGGIYGYTF
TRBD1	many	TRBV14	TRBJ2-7	TGTGCCAGCAGCCAAGATTCTTACTGGAGACAGGGCGGATCCTACGAGCAGTACTTC	CASSQDSYWRQGGSYEQYF
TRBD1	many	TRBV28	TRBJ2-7	TGTGCCAGCAGTACCCCCGACAGGGGGTGGCCCTACGAGCAGTACTTC	CASSTPDRGWPYEQYF
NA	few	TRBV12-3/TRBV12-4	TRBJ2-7	TGTGCCAGCACTCACGGACGTAGAGGGGTGCAAACCTACGAGCAGTACTTC	CASTHGRRGVQTYEQYF
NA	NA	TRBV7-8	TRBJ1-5	TGTGCCAGCAGCTTAGCACGCCGGACGTATAGCAATCAGCCCCAGCATTTT	CASSLARRTYSNQPQHF
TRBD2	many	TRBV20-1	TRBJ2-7	TGCAGTGCTAGAGCTGACAGCGGGAATTACTACGAGCAGTACTTC	CSARADSGNYYEQYF
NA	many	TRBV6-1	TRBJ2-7	TGTGCCAGCAGTGAAGCAAGACGGCTGGGGCAGTACTTC	CASSEARRLGQYF
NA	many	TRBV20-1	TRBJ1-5	TGCAGTGCTAGAGTAAGCAATAGCAATCAGCCCCAGCATTTT	CSARVSNSNQPQHF
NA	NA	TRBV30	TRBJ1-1	TGTGCCTGGAGTGCGACAGGAATCAACACTGAAGCTTTCTTT	CAWSATGINTEAFF
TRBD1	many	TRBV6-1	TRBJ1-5	TGTGCCAGCAGTGAGTTTCGTGGGGACAGGGTTAATCAGCCCCAGCATTTT	CASSEFRGDRVNQPQHF
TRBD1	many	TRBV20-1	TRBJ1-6	TGCAGTGCCAGCCTCGGGACAGGGGATTCACCCCTCCACTTT	CSASLGTGDSPLHF
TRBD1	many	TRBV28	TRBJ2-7	TGTGCCAGCAGTTCTACTCCGGGACAGGGGCGCTACGAGCAGTACTTC	CASSSTPGQGRYEQYF
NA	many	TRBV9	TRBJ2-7	TGTGCCAGCATCGAGTCTATCCTCGACTCCTACGAGCAGTACTTC	CASIESILDSYEQYF
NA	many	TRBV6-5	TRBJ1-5	TGTGCCAGCAGTTACTCAGAGTATCAGCCCCAGCATTTT	CASSYSEYQPQHF
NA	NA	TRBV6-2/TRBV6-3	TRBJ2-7	TGTGCCAGCAAACGTCTAGGGGTTAGCTCCTACGAGCAGTACTTC	CASKRLGVSSYEQYF
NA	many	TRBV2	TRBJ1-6	TGTGCCAGCAGTGTTGGATTAAATAATTCACCCCTCCACTTT	CASSVGLNNSPLHF
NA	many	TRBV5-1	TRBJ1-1	TGCGCCAGCAGCCCCCAAGAGGGACTGGGGACTGAAGCTTTCTTT	CASSPQEGLGTEAFF
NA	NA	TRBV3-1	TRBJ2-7	TGTGCCAGCAGCCAAGGAAACCGGGGACCGCAGTACTTC	CASSQGNRGPQYF
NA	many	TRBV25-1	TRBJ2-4	TGTGCCAGCACCCCAGTGCCACCAACCAAAAACATTCAGTACTTC	CASTPVPPTKNIQYF
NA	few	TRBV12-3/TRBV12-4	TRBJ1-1	TGTGCCAGCAGTTTAAGGGTCGCGGTACGGGGGGCGAACACTGAAGCTTTCTTT	CASSLRVAVRGANTEAFF
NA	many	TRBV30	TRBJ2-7	TGTGCCTGGAGTAGGATAGTGGGCGAGCAGTACTTC	CAWSRIVGEQYF
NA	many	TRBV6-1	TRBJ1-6	TGTGCCAGCTCGTCTGCGGGGGACGTTTCACCCCTCCACTTT	CASSSAGDVSPLHF
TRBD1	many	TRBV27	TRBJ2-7	TGTGCCAGCAGTAACAGACAGGGTAGCTACGAGCAGTACTTC	CASSNRQGSYEQYF
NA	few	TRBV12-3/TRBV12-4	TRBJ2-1	TGTGCCAGCAGTTTGGGCCAGCCCCCCTACAATGAGCAGTTCTTC	CASSLGQPPYNEQFF
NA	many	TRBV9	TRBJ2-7	TGTGCCAGCAGCGTAGGCACGGGTGCAACCTACGAGCAGTACTTC	CASSVGTGATYEQYF
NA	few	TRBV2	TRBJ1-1	TGTGCCACCAGGCCAGGGCTTAACACTGAAGCTTTCTTT	CATRPGLNTEAFF
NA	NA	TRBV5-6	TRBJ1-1	TGTGCCAACAGCCTCTCTGAGGGGTGGTCTGGCACTGAAGCTTTCTTT	CANSLSEGWSGTEAFF
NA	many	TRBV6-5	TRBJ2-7	TGTGCCAGCAGAGCCCAGGGGTACGAGCAGTACTTC	CASRAQGYEQYF
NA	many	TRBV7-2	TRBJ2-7	TGTGCCAGCAGCTTTCCCTCCGGGCTCGAGCAGTACTTC	CASSFPSGLEQYF
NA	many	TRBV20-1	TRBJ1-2	TGCAGTGCTAGACACAGGGTTAACTATGGCTACACCTTC	CSARHRVNYGYTF
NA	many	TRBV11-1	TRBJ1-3	TGTGCCAGCACCGCGAGCCAGGGGAGTTCTGGAAACACCATATATTTT	CASTASQGSSGNTIYF
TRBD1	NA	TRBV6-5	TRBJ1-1	TGTGCCAGCAGTTACAGACAGGGCGGCACTGAAGCTTTCTTT	CASSYRQGGTEAFF
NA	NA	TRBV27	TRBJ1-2	TGTGCCAGCAGTTTAGACCCTGGGGGCGGCTATGGCTACACCTTC	CASSLDPGGGYGYTF
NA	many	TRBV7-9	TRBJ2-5	TGTGCCAGCAGCACATCTAGCGCGGAGACCCAGTACTTC	CASSTSSAETQYF
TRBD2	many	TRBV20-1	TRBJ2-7	TGCAGTGGAGGCTCGCGGGGGGGTGAGCAGTACTTC	CSGGSRGGEQYF
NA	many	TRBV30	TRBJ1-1	TGTGCCTGGGGAGTGAGACAGGCCAACACTGAAGCTTTCTTT	CAWGVRQANTEAFF
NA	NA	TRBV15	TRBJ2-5	TGTGCCACCAGCAGAGATAGCTCCTCGGAGACCCAGTACTTC	CATSRDSSSETQYF
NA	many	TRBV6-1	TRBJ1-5	TGTGCCAGCAGTGGGGGTTCATATATTCGCAATCAGCCCCAGCATTTT	CASSGGSYIRNQPQHF
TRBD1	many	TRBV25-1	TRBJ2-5	TGTGCCAGCAGTGAATTATTCGACAGGGGAACCGAGACCCAGTACTTC	CASSELFDRGTETQYF
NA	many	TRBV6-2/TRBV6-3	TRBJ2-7	TGTGCCAGCAGGGAAGTGCGGGCGGTCTACGAGCAGTACTTC	CASREVRAVYEQYF
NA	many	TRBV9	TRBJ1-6	TGTGCCAGCAGCGTAGGGAACACCCTCGGGGATTCACCCCTCCACTTT	CASSVGNTLGDSPLHF
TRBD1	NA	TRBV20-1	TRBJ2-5	TGCAGTGCTCGTTTAACAGGGGGTAGAGAGACCCAGTACTTC	CSARLTGGRETQYF
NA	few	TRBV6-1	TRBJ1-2	TGTGCCAGCAGTGCGCAGGGGCCTTATGGGGACACCTTC	CASSAQGPYGDTF
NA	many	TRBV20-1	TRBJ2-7	TGCAGTGCTAGCCCCGGCGACAGCCGCGGCCTCACCTACGAGCAGTACTTC	CSASPGDSRGLTYEQYF
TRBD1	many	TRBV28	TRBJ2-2	TGTGCCAGCAGACTTACCGGGACAGGGGGAACCGGGGAGCTGTTTTTT	CASRLTGTGGTGELFF
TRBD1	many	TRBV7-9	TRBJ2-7	TGTGCCAGCGGTACCGGGACAGCCGCCTACGAGCAGTACTTC	CASGTGTAAYEQYF
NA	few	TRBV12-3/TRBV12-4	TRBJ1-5	TGTGCCAGCAGTTTCCAAGGGAGGGGAATGCAGGGAAATCAGCCCCAGCATTTT	CASSFQGRGMQGNQPQHF
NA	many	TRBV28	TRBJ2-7	TGTGCCAGCAGATATCGGAGTTTCGACTACGAGCAGTACTTC	CASRYRSFDYEQYF
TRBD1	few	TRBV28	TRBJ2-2	TGTGCCAGCAGACCGGGACAGGGCGACGAATTGGACACCGGGGAGCTGTTTTTT	CASRPGQGDELDTGELFF
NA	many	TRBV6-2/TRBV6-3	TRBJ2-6	TGTGCCAGCAGTCACAGTGGATACTCTGGGGCCAACGTCCTGACTTTC	CASSHSGYSGANVLTF
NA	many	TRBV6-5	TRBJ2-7	TGTGCCAGCATCCCGGTATACGGTCCCTACGAGCAGTACTTC	CASIPVYGPYEQYF
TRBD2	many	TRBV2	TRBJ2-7	TGTGCCAGCAGTGTACGGACTAGTTTCGAGCAGTACTTC	CASSVRTSFEQYF
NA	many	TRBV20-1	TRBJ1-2	TGCAGTGCTAGAGATCCGGGACACGCTAATGGCTACACCTTC	CSARDPGHANGYTF
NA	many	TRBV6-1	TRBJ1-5	TGTGCCAGCAGTGAATCGTACATAGTAGTGAGGCAGCCCCAGCATTTT	CASSESYIVVRQPQHF